The 18 T cell receptor beta chains below all came from one sample that was sequenced in a study of cytomegalovirus exposure and HLA in healthy donors. The primer mix had 60 Vbeta and 13 Jbeta primers. Measured with immunoSEQ multiplex PCR; TCRdb has only the in-frame clones, and not every one. The sample holds roughly 63,000 clones, 60% to 80% seen once. The material sequenced was PBMCs. The receptors were gathered from a middle-aged woman in good health and CMV-seropositive.

The chain has TRBV18 and TRBJ1-2; 8 nucleotides agree with TRBD1. With 6 bases clipped from V and 3 bases from J, the junction kept 6 bases outside the gene matches. This CDR3 has 14 amino acids. CDR1 is KGHSH, CDR2 LQKENI, per germline. The CDR3 coding sequence is TGTGCCAGCTCCCAGGACAGGGTGGACTATGGCTACACCTTC. Protein product: CASSQDRVDYGYTF.

In its sample, this clone is medium-sized. V and J are TRBV19 and TRBJ1-1; TRBD1 matches at 8 bases. V dropped 4 bases and J dropped 0; count of bases not matched to a gene: 4. Per the germline V gene, CDR1 is LNHDA and CDR2 is SQIVND (reference sequence). This CDR3 contains 15 residues. The CDR3 DNA follows: TGTGCCAGTAGTAGACAGGGGACTATGAACACTGAAGCTTTCTTT. Its protein product is CASSRQGTMNTEAFF.

V usage is TRBV7-9 and J usage is TRBJ2-5; D call uncertain. V lost 1 base and J 3 bases, leaving 3 bases between the germline ends. The CDR3 is 12 residues long. Germline CDR1 and CDR2: SEHNR and FQNEAQ (reference sequence). This CDR3 is CASSLGEETQYF. CDR3 DNA: TGTGCCAGCAGCTTAGGAGAAGAGACCCAGTACTTC.

The CDR3 bases are TGTGCCTGTTACAGGGGAAGAGTTAACTATGGCTACACCTTC. This gives the protein CACYRGRVNYGYTF. The rearrangement joins TRBV30 to TRBJ1-2; TRBD1 agrees at 7 bases. There are 14 residues in the CDR3. CDR1 is GTSNPN and CDR2 is SVGIG in the germline V gene (reference sequence). The J segment lost 1 base and the V segment lost 6 bases, leaving 8 bases of the junction unmatched.

The chain carries TRBV6-5 and TRBJ2-3, with TRBD2 identical over 7 bases. The CDR3 sequence is 14 residues long. The germline gives CDR1 MNHEY, CDR2 SVGAGI. The junction had 7 bases not matched to a gene; V was cut back by 5 bases and J by 5 bases. This CDR3 reads CASSEGGGKDTQYF. The CDR3 nucleotides read TGTGCCAGCAGTGAAGGCGGGGGTAAAGATACGCAGTATTTT.

The chain employs TRBV7-2 and TRBJ1-2; perhaps TRBD1 as D (6 bases). V lost 5 bases and J lost 8, with 15 bases in between. The CDR3 has 13 amino acids. Germline V gene data show CDR1 as SGHTA and CDR2 as FQGNSA. The DNA for the CDR3 is TGTGCCAGCAGCCCTAACAGGGAACAAGGCTACACCTTC. As protein: CASSPNREQGYTF.

The chain is built from TRBV9 and TRBJ1-3; the D is unclear. The V end was cut by 3 bases, the J end by 0 bases, with 13 bases between. Germline values: CDR1 SGDLS, CDR2 YYNGEE. The CDR3 consists of 16 residues. The CDR3 DNA is TGTGCCAGCAGCGCCGGAGGCGGTTTCTCTGGAAACACCATATATTTT. Protein sequence: CASSAGGGFSGNTIYF. The full variable domain, completed using reference TRBV9 and TRBJ1-3, is DSGVTQTPKHLITATGQRVTLRCSPRSGDLSVYWYQQSLDQGLQFLIQYYNGEERAKGNILERFSAQQFPDLHSELNLSSLELGDSALYFCASSAGGGFSGNTIYFGEGSWLTVV.

The count of this clone is one. The rearrangement joins TRBV2 to TRBJ1-3, with TRBD1 matching 10 bases. V was pared by 3 bases and J by 1 base, with 0 bases of the junction left unmatched. The CDR3 runs to 15 residues. CDR1 and CDR2 from the germline V gene are SNHLY and FYNNEI. Here the CDR3 DNA reads TGTGCCAGCAGTGAGGACAGGGGGTCTGGAAACACCATATATTTT. Amino acids: CASSEDRGSGNTIYF.

This rearrangement joins TRBV4-1 to TRBJ2-3; 9 nucleotides agree with TRBD2. Trimming took 1 base from V and 2 from J; bases not matched to a gene: 4. This CDR3 has 16 amino acids. Per the germline V gene, CDR1 is MGHRA and CDR2 is YSYEKL. The CDR3 spells CASSQVVAGVTDTQYF. The CDR3 DNA follows: TGCGCCAGCAGCCAAGTAGTAGCGGGGGTCACAGATACGCAGTATTTT.

This chain connects TRBV18 to TRBJ2-6, with a weak D call TRBD1 (5 bases). V was shortened by 2 bases and J by 3 bases, with 14 bases between the two germline ends. The CDR3 consists of 17 residues. Germline assignment: CDR1 KGHSH and CDR2 LQKENI. The DNA for the CDR3 is TGTGCCAGCTCACCAACAGGCACCTCTCTTGGGGCCAACGTCCTGACTTTC. Its translation is CASSPTGTSLGANVLTF.

This clone appeared a few times. J is TRBJ1-1 and V is TRBV6-6; 8 positions match TRBD1. The CDR3 contains 11 residues. From germline, CDR1 is MNHNY and CDR2 SVGAGI (reference sequence). The ends lost 2 bases at V and 10 bases at J; junction bases unmatched: 0. CDR3 protein: CASSYDRGAFF. The CDR3 nucleotides read TGTGCCAGCAGTTACGACAGGGGAGCTTTCTTT.

J is TRBJ2-2 and V is TRBV19; 9 bases agree with TRBD1. V lost 6 bases, J lost 5 bases, and 4 bases stayed unmatched. Germline values: CDR1 LNHDA, CDR2 SQIVND (reference sequence). This CDR3 has 14 amino acids. The CDR3 sequence: CASRGTGRTGELFF. In DNA, the CDR3 is TGTGCCAGTAGGGGGACAGGGCGGACCGGGGAGCTGTTTTTT.

The V call is TRBV27, the J call TRBJ1-4, with D possibly TRBD1 on 6 matching bases. The V gene's germline CDR1 is MNHEY and CDR2 SMNVEV (reference sequence). The CDR3 sequence is 15 residues long. The germline V and J ends were trimmed by 6 bases and 6 bases, with 17 bases remaining between them. CDR3 sequence: CASRPGEGLDEKLFF. The CDR3 DNA reads as TGTGCCAGCAGGCCAGGGGAAGGACTAGATGAAAAACTGTTTTTT.

This clone showed up just a few times. V and J are TRBV5-1 and TRBJ2-3, with D unresolved. The germline V gene has CDR1 SGHRS and CDR2 YFSETQ. Trimming took 1 base from V and 6 from J, leaving 3 bases between them. The CDR3 spans 11 residues. This chain's CDR3 is CASSLHDTQYF. The CDR3 DNA reads as TGCGCCAGCAGCTTGCATGATACGCAGTATTTT.

The V call is TRBV6-5, the J call TRBJ1-1; TRBD1 matches 10 bases. Germline V gene lookup returns CDR1 MNHEY and CDR2 SVGAGI. The CDR3 has 15 residues. V shed 6 bases and J 2 bases; nucleotides not matched to a gene: 6. The CDR3 coding sequence is TGTGCCAGCAGCCGGGGACAGGGGTTAAACACTGAAGCTTTCTTT. The encoded protein is CASSRGQGLNTEAFF.

The V gene is TRBV19, the J gene TRBJ1-5, with 7 bases identical to TRBD1. CDR3 length equals 15 residues. The germline V gene has CDR1 LNHDA and CDR2 SQIVND (reference sequence). J lost 5 bases, V lost 7 bases, and 11 bases had no gene match. CDR3 sequence: CASTTTGATHQPQHF. In DNA, the CDR3 is TGTGCCAGTACCACCACAGGGGCCACCCATCAGCCCCAGCATTTT.

The chain combines TRBV27 with TRBJ1-5, with 7 bases identical to TRBD1. This CDR3 has 16 residues. The V segment lost 4 bases and the J segment 3 bases; nucleotides outside the gene matches: 9. Germline CDR1 is MNHEY and CDR2 is SMNVEV (reference sequence). CDR3 in amino acids: CASSSLTGVLNQPQHF. The DNA for the CDR3 is TGTGCCAGCAGTTCGCTAACAGGGGTCCTCAATCAGCCCCAGCATTTT.

This clone was found once. This sequence joins TRBV30 and TRBJ1-2; D unresolved. This CDR3 contains 13 residues. The V end lost 3 bases, the J end lost 8 bases, and 16 bases lay between the germline ends. Germline V gene sequence: CDR1 GTSNPN, CDR2 SVGIG (reference sequence). The CDR3 DNA sequence: TGTGCCTGGAGCCTCCCGGGATACATCGGCTACACCTTC. It specifies CAWSLPGYIGYTF.